This entry describes one T cell receptor (beta chain). Trimming took 3 bases from V and 9 from J, leaving 9 bases between them. The germline V gene encodes CDR1 LNHDA and CDR2 SQIVND (reference sequence). The CDR3 length is 13 residues. Participant reports of clinical history set cohort assignment. Two negative PCRs, clearance, or symptom resolution were required of recovered Cohort 3 donors. The sample is drawn from a study of blood T cell repertoires in COVID-19. Measured with immunoSEQ multiplex PCR; TCRdb has only the in-frame clones, and not every one. The sample records around 100,000 clones, 65% to 90% being singletons.

Sequencing was carried out using PBMCs or T cells enriched from blood (not recorded which). The receptor was isolated from a woman aged 45-65 years who had recovered from COVID-19. The V and J genes are TRBV19 and TRBJ1-6; D might be TRBD1 (5 bases). The CDR3 DNA reads TGTGCCAGTAGTATCCAGGACACTTCACCCCTCCACTTT. This translates into CASSIQDTSPLHF.